Below are 24 T cell receptor beta chains sequenced from a single sample in a study of T cell responses to AZD1222 COVID-19 vaccine. The repertoire was sequenced with immunoSEQ multiplex PCR; TCRdb's copy has only in-frame clones and lacks some. The sample consists of 120,000 or so clones, around 92% of them appearing once. The sample here was peripheral blood, taken on day 0 of AZD1222 vaccination. These receptors were collected from an adult in good health.

The chain has TRBV12-3 or TRBV12-4 and TRBJ2-1; D uncertain. The germline V and J ends were trimmed by 2 bases and 12 bases, with 11 bases remaining between them. The CDR3 is 12 residues long. Here the CDR3 DNA reads TGTGCCAGCAGTTTAATCTTGCAGAGGCAGTTCTTC. Translating it yields CASSLILQRQFF.

The rearrangement joins TRBV7-2 to TRBJ2-1; TRBD2 matches at 8 bases. V shed 5 bases and J 0 bases; nucleotides not matched to a gene: 12. Germline lookup yields CDR1 SGHTA and CDR2 FQGNSA. The CDR3 contains 18 residues. The CDR3 DNA is TGTGCCAGCAGCCGCCTCGGACTAGCTAAGAGCTCCTACAATGAGCAGTTCTTC. This encodes CASSRLGLAKSSYNEQFF.

The V gene is TRBV21-1, the J gene TRBJ1-2; the tabulated D call, TRBD1, remains unverified against the DNA. TRBV21-1 corresponds to a pseudogene. The CDR3 loop spans 12 amino acids. CDR3 sequence: CASSKFSYGYTF. CDR3 sequence (DNA): TGTGCCAGCAGCAAGTTCAGCTATGGCTACACCTTC.

The chain has TRBV10-2 and TRBJ1-2; D unresolved. CDR3 size: 14 residues. Per the germline V gene, CDR1 is WSHSY and CDR2 is SAAADI. Trimming stripped 5 bases from V and 6 bases from J, with 16 bases between. CDR3 in amino acids: CASSSDVWTNGYTF. DNA for the CDR3: TGCGCCAGCAGTTCGGACGTATGGACGAATGGCTACACCTTC.

The rearrangement uses TRBV11-2 and TRBJ2-7; 8 nucleotides match TRBD1. V shed 5 bases and J 3 bases; nucleotides not matched to a gene: 6. The germline V gene has CDR1 SGHAT and CDR2 FQNNGV. This CDR3 has 14 amino acids. CDR3 DNA: TGTGCCAGCAGCCTCCAGGGGGCGGGCTACGAGCAGTACTTC. This gives the protein CASSLQGAGYEQYF.

The CDR3 protein is CASSPQTEMGDQPQHF. Written as DNA, the CDR3 is TGTGCCAGCAGCCCGCAGACAGAGATGGGGGATCAGCCCCAGCATTTT. The gene calls are TRBV7-8 and TRBJ1-5; a possible D gene is TRBD1 (5 bases). Trimming took off 5 bases at V and 5 bases at J, with 19 bases between the two ends. Per the germline V gene, CDR1 is SGHVS and CDR2 is FQNEAQ. The CDR3 spans 16 residues. Full variable domain (outside the CDR3, taken from reference TRBV7-8 and TRBJ1-5): GAGVSQSPRYKVAKRGQDVALRCDPISGHVSLFWYQQALGQGPEFLTYFQNEAQLDKSGLPSDRFFAERPEGSVSTLKIQRTQQEDSAVYLCASSPQTEMGDQPQHFGDGTRLSIL.

V usage is TRBV5-6 and J usage is TRBJ1-1; TRBD1 matches at 8 bases. The CDR3 extends over 17 amino acids. Germline loops: CDR1 SGHDT, CDR2 YYEEEE. The V gene end was trimmed by 0 bases and the J gene end by 4 bases; junction bases not matched to a gene: 11. The CDR3 is CASSLGQGTDWGTEAFF. DNA of the CDR3: TGTGCCAGCAGCTTGGGACAGGGGACTGATTGGGGCACTGAAGCTTTCTTT.

This clone was seen once. This chain connects TRBV15 to TRBJ2-3; no clear D gene. Trimming shortened V by 4 bases and J by 5 bases, and 7 bases separated the two germline ends. Germline V CDR1 and CDR2: LNHNV, YYDKDF (reference sequence). This CDR3 contains 12 residues. CDR3 in amino acids: CATSIERDTQYF. The CDR3 coding sequence is TGTGCCACCAGCATAGAGCGAGATACGCAGTATTTT.

The V gene is TRBV30, the J gene TRBJ1-5; D possibly corresponds to TRBD1 (5 bases). The length of the CDR3 is 16 residues. The V end lost 3 bases, the J end lost 0 bases, and 15 bases lay between the germline ends. Germline CDR1 and CDR2: GTSNPN and SVGIG (reference sequence). CDR3 region: CAWSIRGLDSNQPQHF. The CDR3 coding sequence is TGTGCCTGGAGCATCCGGGGCCTAGATAGCAATCAGCCCCAGCATTTT.

The V and J genes are TRBV11-2 and TRBJ1-4; 10 bases are shared with TRBD1. Germline CDR1 and CDR2: SGHAT and FQNNGV. The V segment lost 5 bases and the J segment 8 bases; nucleotides outside the gene matches: 5. The CDR3 consists of 14 residues. In DNA, the CDR3 is TGTGCCAGCAGCCCCCGACAGGGGGCGGAAAAACTGTTTTTT. This codes for CASSPRQGAEKLFF.

This chain links TRBV6-1 with TRBJ1-2; the D is unclear. CDR1 and CDR2 from the germline V gene are MNHNS and SASEGT. Trimming cost V 2 bases and J 4 bases, with 17 bases left between them. The CDR3 sequence is 16 residues long. The chain's CDR3 is CASSESDGGSSYGYTF. The CDR3 nucleotides read TGTGCCAGCAGTGAATCGGACGGTGGGTCTAGCTATGGCTACACCTTC.

V usage is TRBV19 and J usage is TRBJ2-7; 8 bases are shared with TRBD2. Looked up from germline, CDR1 is LNHDA and CDR2 is SQIVND (reference sequence). This CDR3 contains 13 residues. V lost 3 bases to trimming and J lost 6 bases; unmatched junction nucleotides: 4. CDR3 sequence: CASSIILAGEQYF. CDR3 DNA: TGTGCCAGTAGTATCATCCTAGCGGGCGAGCAGTACTTC.

V gene TRBV28 combines with J gene TRBJ2-5; D remains unclear. Trimming stripped 2 bases from V and 5 bases from J, with 6 bases between. There are 12 residues in the CDR3. Germline values: CDR1 MDHEN, CDR2 SYDVKM. The CDR3 nucleotides are TGTGCCAGCAGTTTAAAGAGGGAGACCCAGTACTTC. The encoded protein is CASSLKRETQYF.

The V gene is TRBV9, the J gene TRBJ2-7; either TRBD1 or TRBD2 may supply D (5 bases each). Per the germline V gene, CDR1 is SGDLS and CDR2 is YYNGEE. This CDR3 comprises 14 residues. Trimming pared 4 bases from V and 7 bases from J, leaving 18 bases between. CDR3 bases: TGTGCCAGCAGCCTAGGGACCGGCTTGAATGAGCAGTACTTC. As protein: CASSLGTGLNEQYF.

This clone was seen only a few times. The chain joins TRBV19 to TRBJ1-1, with D perhaps TRBD1 (6 bases). CDR3 length: 13 amino acids. The V gene lost 8 bases and the J gene lost 2 bases, with 12 bases spanning the gap. CDR1 and CDR2 from the germline V gene are LNHDA and SQIVND (reference sequence). The DNA for the CDR3 is TGTGCCAGTGGCCCCGGGGGCAACACTGAAGCTTTCTTT. Translation: CASGPGGNTEAFF.

The chain is built from TRBV10-1 and TRBJ1-1; D might be TRBD1 (6 bases). Trimming pared 0 bases from V and 4 bases from J, leaving 12 bases between. Per germline, CDR1 WNHNN and CDR2 SYGVQD (reference sequence). The CDR3 is made up of 15 amino acids. The CDR3 sequence: CASSESGRGGTEAFF. The CDR3, as DNA: TGCGCCAGCAGTGAGTCGGGACGAGGGGGCACTGAAGCTTTCTTT.

This clone occurred once. This chain connects TRBV19 to TRBJ1-3; D is perhaps TRBD1 (5 bases). This CDR3 is built from 13 residues. The V gene lost 7 bases and the J gene lost 4 bases, with 11 bases spanning the gap. In germline, CDR1 is LNHDA, CDR2 SQIVND (reference sequence). Here the CDR3 reads CASTPGPGNTIYF. CDR3 bases: TGTGCCAGTACCCCGGGACCCGGAAACACCATATATTTT.

The rearrangement joins TRBV3-1 (or the pseudogene TRBV3-2) to TRBJ2-5, with a possible D match to TRBD2 (5 bases). This CDR3 region has 16 residues. V shed 2 bases and J shed 4 bases, with 17 bases lying between them. Looked up from germline, CDR1 is LGHDT and CDR2 is YNNKEL (reference sequence). CDR3 residues: CASSQIGQRLSETQYF. Here the CDR3 DNA reads TGTGCCAGCAGCCAAATCGGGCAGCGGTTGTCAGAGACCCAGTACTTC.

The chain is built from TRBV15 and TRBJ1-4; weak D call: TRBD1 (5 bases). V gave up 5 bases and J gave up 3 bases, with 13 bases separating them. Germline V gene data show CDR1 as LNHNV and CDR2 as YYDKDF (reference sequence). CDR3 size: 15 residues. CDR3 in amino acids: CATSPLAGPNEKLFF. CDR3 nucleotide sequence: TGTGCCACCAGCCCTTTAGCGGGGCCTAATGAAAAACTGTTTTTT.

The rearrangement joins TRBV6-5 to TRBJ2-3; 7 bases align to TRBD1. Losses at the gene ends were 6 bases for V and 6 bases for J; bases not matched to a gene: 9. CDR1 is MNHEY and CDR2 is SVGAGI in the germline V gene. CDR3 length equals 14 residues. CDR3 in amino acids: CASSLTGSYDTQYF. Written as DNA, the CDR3 is TGTGCCAGCAGCCTGACAGGGTCATATGATACGCAGTATTTT.

CDR3: CASSEIAGTGGQPQHF. The CDR3, as DNA: TGTGCCAGCAGTGAAATCGCCGGGACAGGGGGTCAGCCCCAGCATTTT. J is TRBJ1-5 and V is TRBV6-1, with 11 bases that match TRBD1. V lost 2 bases to trimming and J lost 6 bases; unmatched junction nucleotides: 6. The CDR3 runs to 16 residues. The germline V gene has CDR1 MNHNS and CDR2 SASEGT.

This clone was seen only once. V and J are TRBV5-4 and TRBJ2-4; D unclear. Between the trimmed V and J ends, which lost 3 bases and 5 bases, there was a span of 3 bases. The CDR3 totals 11 residues. CDR1 and CDR2 (germline): SGHNT, YYREEE (reference sequence). The CDR3 loop is CASSSENIQYF. The CDR3, as DNA: TGTGCCAGCAGCTCCGAAAACATTCAGTACTTC. The full variable domain, completed using reference TRBV5-4 and TRBJ2-4, is ETGVTQSPTHLIKTRGQQVTLRCSSQSGHNTVSWYQQALGQGPQFIFQYYREEENGRGNFPPRFSGLQFPNYSSELNVNALELDDSALYLCASSSENIQYFGAGTRLSVL.

The chain has TRBV5-1 and TRBJ2-7; D may be TRBD1 (5 bases). The germline V gene has CDR1 SGHRS and CDR2 YFSETQ. The CDR3 has 14 amino acids. Trimming removed 3 bases at V and 1 base at J, with 11 bases between. The CDR3 DNA reads as TGCGCCAGCAGCTCCGAGGCAGGGTCCTACGAGCAGTACTTC. Its translation: CASSSEAGSYEQYF.

The table lists this clone with a count of one. The chain uses TRBV5-6 and TRBJ2-7; tentatively, D is TRBD2 (5 bases). CDR1 is SGHDT and CDR2 is YYEEEE in the germline V gene. The CDR3 is 16 amino acids. V was shortened by 4 bases and J by 3 bases, with 20 bases between the two germline ends. The CDR3 spells CASSPVTEGPLYEQYF. The CDR3 DNA reads as TGTGCCAGCAGCCCGGTCACAGAGGGTCCCCTCTACGAGCAGTACTTC.